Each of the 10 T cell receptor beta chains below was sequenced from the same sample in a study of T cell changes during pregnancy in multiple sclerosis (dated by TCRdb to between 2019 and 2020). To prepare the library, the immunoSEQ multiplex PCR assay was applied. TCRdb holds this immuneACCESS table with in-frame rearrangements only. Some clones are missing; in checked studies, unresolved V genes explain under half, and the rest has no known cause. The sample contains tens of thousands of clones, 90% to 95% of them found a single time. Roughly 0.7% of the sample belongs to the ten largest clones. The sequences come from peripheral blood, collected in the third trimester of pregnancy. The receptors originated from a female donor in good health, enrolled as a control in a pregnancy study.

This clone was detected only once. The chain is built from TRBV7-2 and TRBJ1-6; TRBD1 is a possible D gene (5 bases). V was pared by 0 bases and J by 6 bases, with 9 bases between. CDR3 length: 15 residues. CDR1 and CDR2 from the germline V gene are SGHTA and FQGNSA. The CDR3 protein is CASSLATALNSPLHF. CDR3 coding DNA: TGTGCCAGCAGCTTAGCGACAGCTCTTAATTCACCCCTCCACTTT.

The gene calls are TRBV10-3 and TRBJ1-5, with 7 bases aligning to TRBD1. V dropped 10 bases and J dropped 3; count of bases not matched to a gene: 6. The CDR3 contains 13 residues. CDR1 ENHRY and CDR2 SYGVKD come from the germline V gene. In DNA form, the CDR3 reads TGTGCCACCACGGGACAGACCAATCAGCCCCAGCATTTT. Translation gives CATTGQTNQPQHF.

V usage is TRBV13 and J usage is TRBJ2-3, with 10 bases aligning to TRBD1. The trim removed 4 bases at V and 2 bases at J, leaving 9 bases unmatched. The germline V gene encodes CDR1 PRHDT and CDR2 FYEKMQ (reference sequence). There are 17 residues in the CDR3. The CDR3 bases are TGTGCCAGCAGCTGGAGGACGGGACAGGGGAACACAGATACGCAGTATTTT. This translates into CASSWRTGQGNTDTQYF.

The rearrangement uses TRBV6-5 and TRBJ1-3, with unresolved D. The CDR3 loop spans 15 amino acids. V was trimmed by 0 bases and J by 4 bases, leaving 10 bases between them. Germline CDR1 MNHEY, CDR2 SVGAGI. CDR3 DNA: TGTGCCAGCAGTTACTCAGCCGGGGAAGGAAACACCATATATTTT. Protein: CASSYSAGEGNTIYF.

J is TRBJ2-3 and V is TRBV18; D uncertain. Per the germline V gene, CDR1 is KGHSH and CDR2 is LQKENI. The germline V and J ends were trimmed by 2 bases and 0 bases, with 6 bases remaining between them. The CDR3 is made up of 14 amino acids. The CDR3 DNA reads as TGTGCCAGCTCACCAAAACAAAGCACAGATACGCAGTATTTT. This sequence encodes CASSPKQSTDTQYF. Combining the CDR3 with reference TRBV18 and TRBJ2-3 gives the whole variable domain NAGVMQNPRHLVRRRGQEARLRCSPMKGHSHVYWYRQLPEEGLKFMVYLQKENIIDESGMPKERFSAEFPKEGPSILRIQQVVRGDSAAYFCASSPKQSTDTQYFGPGTRLTVL.

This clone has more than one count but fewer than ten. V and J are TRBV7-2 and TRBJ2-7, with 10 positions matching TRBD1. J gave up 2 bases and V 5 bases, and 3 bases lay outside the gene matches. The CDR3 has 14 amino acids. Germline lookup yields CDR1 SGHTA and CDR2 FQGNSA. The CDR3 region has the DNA TGTGCCAGCAGCGTCGGGACAGGGGCCTACGAGCAGTACTTC. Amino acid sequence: CASSVGTGAYEQYF.

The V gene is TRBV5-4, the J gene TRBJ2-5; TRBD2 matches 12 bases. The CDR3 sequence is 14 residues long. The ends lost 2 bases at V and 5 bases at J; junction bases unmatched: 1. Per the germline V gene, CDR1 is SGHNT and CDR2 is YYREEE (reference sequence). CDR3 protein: CASSFLAGGETQYF. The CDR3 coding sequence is TGTGCCAGCAGCTTCCTAGCGGGAGGGGAGACCCAGTACTTC.

The CDR3: CASGFILPGQGSYNSPLHF. In DNA form, the CDR3 reads TGTGCTAGTGGTTTCATACTGCCGGGACAGGGCTCCTATAATTCACCCCTCCACTTT. The chain uses TRBV12-5 and TRBJ1-6, with 9 bases that match TRBD1. There are 19 residues in the CDR3. V lost 3 bases, J lost 0 bases, and 9 bases stayed unmatched. The V gene's germline CDR1 is LGHNT and CDR2 FRNRAP. Full variable domain (rest looked up from reference TRBV12-5 and TRBJ1-6): DARVTQTPRHKVTEMGQEVTMRCQPILGHNTVFWYRQTMMQGLELLAYFRNRAPLDDSGMPKDRFSAEMPDATLATLKIQPSEPRDSAVYFCASGFILPGQGSYNSPLHFGNGTRLTVT.

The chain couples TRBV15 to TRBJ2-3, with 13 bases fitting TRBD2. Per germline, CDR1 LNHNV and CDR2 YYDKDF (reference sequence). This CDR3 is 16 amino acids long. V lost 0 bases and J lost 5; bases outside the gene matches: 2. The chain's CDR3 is CATSRELAGGGDTQYF. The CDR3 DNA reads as TGTGCCACCAGCAGAGAACTAGCGGGGGGGGGAGATACGCAGTATTTT.

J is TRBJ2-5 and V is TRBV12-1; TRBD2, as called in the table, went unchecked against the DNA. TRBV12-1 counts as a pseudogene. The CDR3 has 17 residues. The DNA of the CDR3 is TGTGCCAGCAGCCTCACTGGACTAGCGGGGCACCAAGAGACCCAGTACTTC. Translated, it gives CASSLTGLAGHQETQYF.